This T cell receptor (beta chain) comes out of a study of blood T cell repertoires in COVID-19. The germline V and J ends were trimmed by 6 bases and 0 bases, with 12 bases remaining between them. The CDR3 sequence is 14 residues long. CDR1 SQVTM and CDR2 ANQGSEA come from the germline V gene. The table came from immunoSEQ multiplex PCR; TCRdb's copy has only in-frame clones and leaves some out. The sample includes about 310,000 clones, around nine tenths of them seen just once. This clone has just one count. The source material was peripheral blood. The V and J genes are TRBV29-1 and TRBJ1-5; D possibly corresponds to TRBD1 (5 bases). The receptor was isolated from a man between 65 and 85 years old with acute or convalescent COVID-19. The DNA of the CDR3 is TGCAGCGTCCAAACGGGGGGTAGCAATCAGCCCCAGCATTTT. Residues: CSVQTGGSNQPQHF.